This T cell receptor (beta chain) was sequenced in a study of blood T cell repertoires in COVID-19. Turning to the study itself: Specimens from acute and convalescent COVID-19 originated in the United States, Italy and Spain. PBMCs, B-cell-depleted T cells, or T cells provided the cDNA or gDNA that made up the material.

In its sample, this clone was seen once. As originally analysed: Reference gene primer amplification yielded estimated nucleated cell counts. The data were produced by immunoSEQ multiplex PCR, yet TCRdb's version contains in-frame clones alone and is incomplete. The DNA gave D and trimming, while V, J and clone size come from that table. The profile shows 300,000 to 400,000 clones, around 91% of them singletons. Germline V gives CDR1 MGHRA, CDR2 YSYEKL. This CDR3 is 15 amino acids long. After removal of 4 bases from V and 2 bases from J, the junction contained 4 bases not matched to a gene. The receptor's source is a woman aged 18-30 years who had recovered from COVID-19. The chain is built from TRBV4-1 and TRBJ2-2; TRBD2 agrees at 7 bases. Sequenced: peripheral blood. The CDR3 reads CASSLIAGNTGELFF. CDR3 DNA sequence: TGCGCCAGCAGCCTAATAGCGGGTAACACCGGGGAGCTGTTTTTT.